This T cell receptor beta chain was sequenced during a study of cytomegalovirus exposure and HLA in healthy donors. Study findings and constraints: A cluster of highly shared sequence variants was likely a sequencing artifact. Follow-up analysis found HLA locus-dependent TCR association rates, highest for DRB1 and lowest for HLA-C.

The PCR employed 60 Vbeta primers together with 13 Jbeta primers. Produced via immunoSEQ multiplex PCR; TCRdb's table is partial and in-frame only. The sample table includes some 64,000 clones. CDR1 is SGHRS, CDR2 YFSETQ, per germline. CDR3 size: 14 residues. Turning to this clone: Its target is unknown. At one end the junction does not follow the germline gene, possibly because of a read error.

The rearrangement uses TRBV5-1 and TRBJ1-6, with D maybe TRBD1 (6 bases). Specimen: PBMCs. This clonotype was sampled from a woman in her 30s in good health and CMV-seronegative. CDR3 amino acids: CASSAGQSGSHLHF. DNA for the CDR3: TGCGCCAGCAGCGCTGGACAGTCAGGTTCACACCTCCACTTT.